The 2 T cell receptor beta chains presented below share a single source sample, sequenced in a study of vaccination and CD4 T cells after COVID-19. The study sequenced cultured CD4+ T cell DNA using the Oncomine TCR Beta short-read assay. MiXCR, run by TCRdb on the PCR reads, gives a single entry per CDR3 protein. The sample lists over 6,500 distinct CDR3 sequences, roughly 41% occurring once. Sample treatment: roughly nine-day PBMC culture with coronavirus spike peptide pools or control peptides (ViraFEST assay). Those CD4+ T cells from the unexposed donor predate the COVID-19 pandemic (2011-2018). Antigen specificity for these receptors is unknown. The sample taken for sequencing was CD4+ T cells from blood, cultured in vitro. Source of these receptors: a human donor in good health.

The chain links TRBV27 to TRBJ2-7; possibly TRBD1 or TRBD2 for D (6 bases each). Trimming left V 5 bases short and J 7 bases short, with 18 bases between. In germline, CDR1 is MNHEY, CDR2 SMNVEV (reference sequence). CDR3 length: 14 residues. CDR3 residues: CASSGGPEYVEQYF. The CDR3 nucleotides are TGTGCCAGCAGTGGGGGGCCAGAGTACGTAGAGCAGTACTTC.

This rearrangement joins TRBV7-6 to TRBJ2-3; tentative D call: TRBD2 (6 bases). Germline lookup yields CDR1 SGHVS and CDR2 FNYEAQ. The ends were cut back, 3 bases at V and 4 bases at J, with 8 bases in the middle. The CDR3 consists of 13 residues. This chain's CDR3 is CASSFPGADTQYF. The DNA for the CDR3 is TGTGCCAGCAGCTTCCCGGGGGCAGATACGCAGTATTTT.